This TCR beta chain was sequenced in a study of cytomegalovirus exposure and HLA in healthy donors. Study-wide points: High specificity and sensitivity for cytomegalovirus status were reported for the classifier. Follow-up analysis later connected one missense variant in DCLRE1C with trimming of TCR beta V- and J-genes. A list of approximately 150 TCR beta chains associated with cytomegalovirus was given.

On this clone: Its target is unknown.

13 Jbeta primers and 60 Vbeta primers were used for the PCR. TCRdb's table, derived via immunoSEQ multiplex PCR, lists solely in-frame clones and lacks some. The top ten clones hold roughly 10% of a sample with 70,000 or so clones, 60% to 75% of them seen once. The receptor was derived from an older woman in good health and CMV-seropositive. The specimen was PBMCs.

CDR3 residues: CASSVAITDEQFF. CDR3 coding DNA: TGTGCCAGCAGCGTAGCCATCACAGATGAGCAGTTCTTC. J is TRBJ2-1 and V is TRBV9; D gene uncertain. V gave up 0 bases and J gave up 8 bases, with 9 bases separating them. This CDR3 has 13 residues. CDR1 and CDR2 from the germline V gene are SGDLS and YYNGEE.